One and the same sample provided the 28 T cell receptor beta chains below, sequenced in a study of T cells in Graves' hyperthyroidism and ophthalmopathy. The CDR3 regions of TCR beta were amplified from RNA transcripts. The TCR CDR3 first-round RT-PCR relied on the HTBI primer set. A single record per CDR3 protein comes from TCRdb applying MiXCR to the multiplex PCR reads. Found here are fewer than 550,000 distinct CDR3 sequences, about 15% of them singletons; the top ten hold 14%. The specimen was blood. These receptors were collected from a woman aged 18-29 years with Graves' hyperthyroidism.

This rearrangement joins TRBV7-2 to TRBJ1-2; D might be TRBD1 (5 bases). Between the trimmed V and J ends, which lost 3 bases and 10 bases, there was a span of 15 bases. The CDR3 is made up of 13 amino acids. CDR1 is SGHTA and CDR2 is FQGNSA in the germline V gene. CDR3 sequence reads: CASSFATDNIYTF. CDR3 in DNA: TGTGCCAGCAGCTTCGCGACGGACAACATCTACACCTTC.

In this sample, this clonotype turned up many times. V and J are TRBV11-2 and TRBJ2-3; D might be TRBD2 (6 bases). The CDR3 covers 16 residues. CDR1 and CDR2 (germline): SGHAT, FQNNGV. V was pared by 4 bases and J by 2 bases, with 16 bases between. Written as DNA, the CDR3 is TGTGCCAGCAGCTGGGGGACTCTTTCTCCCACAGATACGCAGTATTTT. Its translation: CASSWGTLSPTDTQYF.

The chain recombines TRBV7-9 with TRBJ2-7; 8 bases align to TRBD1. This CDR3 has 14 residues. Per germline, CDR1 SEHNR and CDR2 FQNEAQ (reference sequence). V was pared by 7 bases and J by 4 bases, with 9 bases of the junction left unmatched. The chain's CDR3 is CASTPPDREYEQYF. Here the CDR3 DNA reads TGTGCCAGCACCCCGCCGGACAGGGAATACGAGCAGTACTTC.

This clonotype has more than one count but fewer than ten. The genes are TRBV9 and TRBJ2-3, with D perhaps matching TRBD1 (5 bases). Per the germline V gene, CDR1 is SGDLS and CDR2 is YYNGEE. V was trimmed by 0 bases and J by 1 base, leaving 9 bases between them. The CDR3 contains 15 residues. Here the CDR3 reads CASSVEEGGTDTQYF. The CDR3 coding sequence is TGTGCCAGCAGCGTAGAGGAAGGGGGCACAGATACGCAGTATTTT.

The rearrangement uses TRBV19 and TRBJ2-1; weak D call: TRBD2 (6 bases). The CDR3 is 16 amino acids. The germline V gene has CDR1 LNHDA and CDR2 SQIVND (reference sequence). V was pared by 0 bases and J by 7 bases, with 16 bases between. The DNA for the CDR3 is TGTGCCAGTAGTATAGACTCTCGGGGGACGGAAAATGAGCAGTTCTTC. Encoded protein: CASSIDSRGTENEQFF.

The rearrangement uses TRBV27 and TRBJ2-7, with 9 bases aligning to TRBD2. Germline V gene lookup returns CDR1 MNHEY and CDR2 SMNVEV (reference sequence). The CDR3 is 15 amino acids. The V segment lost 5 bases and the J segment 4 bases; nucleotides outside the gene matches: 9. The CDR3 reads CASSLLAGAGYEQYF. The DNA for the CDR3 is TGTGCCAGCAGTCTACTAGCGGGCGCAGGGTACGAGCAGTACTTC.

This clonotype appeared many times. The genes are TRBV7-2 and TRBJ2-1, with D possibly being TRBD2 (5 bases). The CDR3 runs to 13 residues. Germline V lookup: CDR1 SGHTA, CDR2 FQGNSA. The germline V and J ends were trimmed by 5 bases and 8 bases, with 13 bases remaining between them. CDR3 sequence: CASSPASSHEQFF. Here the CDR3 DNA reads TGTGCCAGCAGCCCCGCTAGCTCCCATGAGCAGTTCTTC.

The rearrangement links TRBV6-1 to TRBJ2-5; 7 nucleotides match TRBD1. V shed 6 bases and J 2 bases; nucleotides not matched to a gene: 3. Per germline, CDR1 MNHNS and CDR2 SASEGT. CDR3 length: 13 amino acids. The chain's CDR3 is CASRGQTQETQYF. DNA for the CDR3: TGTGCCAGCAGGGGACAGACACAAGAGACCCAGTACTTC.

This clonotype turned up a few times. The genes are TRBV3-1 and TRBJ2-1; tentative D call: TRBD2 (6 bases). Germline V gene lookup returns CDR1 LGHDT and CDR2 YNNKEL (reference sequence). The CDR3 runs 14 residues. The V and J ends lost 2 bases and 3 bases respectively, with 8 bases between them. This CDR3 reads CASSQRRDYNEQFF. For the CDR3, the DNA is TGTGCCAGCAGCCAACGGCGGGACTACAATGAGCAGTTCTTC.

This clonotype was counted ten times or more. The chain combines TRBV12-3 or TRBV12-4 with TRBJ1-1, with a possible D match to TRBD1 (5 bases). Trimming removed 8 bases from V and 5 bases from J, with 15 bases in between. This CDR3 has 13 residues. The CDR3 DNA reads TGTGCCAGCGGGGGGGTACTGGGTACTGAAGCTTTCTTT. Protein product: CASGGVLGTEAFF.

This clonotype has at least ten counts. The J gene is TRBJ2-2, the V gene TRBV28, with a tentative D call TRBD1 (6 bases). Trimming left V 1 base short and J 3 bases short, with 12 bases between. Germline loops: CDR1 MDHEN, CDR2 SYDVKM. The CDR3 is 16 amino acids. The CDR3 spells CASSLLDRSYTGELFF. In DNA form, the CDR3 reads TGTGCCAGCAGTTTATTAGACAGGAGCTACACCGGGGAGCTGTTTTTT.

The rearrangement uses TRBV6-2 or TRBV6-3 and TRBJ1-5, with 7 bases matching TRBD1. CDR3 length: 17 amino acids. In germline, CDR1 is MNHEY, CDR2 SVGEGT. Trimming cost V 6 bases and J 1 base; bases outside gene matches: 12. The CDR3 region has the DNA TGTGCCAGCAGGGAGTACCCAGGGGGTTCCAGCAATCAGCCCCAGCATTTT. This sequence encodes CASREYPGGSSNQPQHF.

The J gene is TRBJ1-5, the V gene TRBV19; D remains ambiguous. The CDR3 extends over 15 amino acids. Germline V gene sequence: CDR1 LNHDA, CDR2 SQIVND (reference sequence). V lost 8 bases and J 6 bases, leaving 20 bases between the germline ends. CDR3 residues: CASSLGGIYTQPQHF. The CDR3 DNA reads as TGTGCCAGTTCCCTGGGAGGGATTTACACTCAGCCCCAGCATTTT. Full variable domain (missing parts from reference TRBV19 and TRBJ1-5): DGGITQSPKYLFRKEGQNVTLSCEQNLNHDAMYWYRQDPGQGLRLIYYSQIVNDFQKGDIAEGYSVSREKKESFPLTVTSAQKNPTAFYLCASSLGGIYTQPQHFGDGTRLSIL.

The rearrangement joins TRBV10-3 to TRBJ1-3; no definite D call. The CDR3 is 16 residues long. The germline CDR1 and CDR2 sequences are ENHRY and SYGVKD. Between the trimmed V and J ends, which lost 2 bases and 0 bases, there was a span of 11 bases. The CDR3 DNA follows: TGTGCCATCAGTGAGATGCCCGTGGTCTCTGGAAACACCATATATTTT. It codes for CAISEMPVVSGNTIYF.

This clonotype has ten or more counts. The CDR3 bases are TGTGCCAGCAGTTTAAGGGAGGGCACTGAAGCTTTCTTT. Amino acid sequence: CASSLREGTEAFF. The rearrangement joins TRBV12-3 or TRBV12-4 to TRBJ1-1, with D unclear. The CDR3 loop spans 13 amino acids. V was clipped by 2 bases and J by 4 bases, with 8 bases between them.

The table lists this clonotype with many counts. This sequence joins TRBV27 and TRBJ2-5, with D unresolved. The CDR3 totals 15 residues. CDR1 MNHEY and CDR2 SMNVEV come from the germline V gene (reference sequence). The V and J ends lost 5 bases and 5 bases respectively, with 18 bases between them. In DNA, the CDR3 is TGTGCCAGCAGTCCCATTTTCTACGAAATGGAGACCCAGTACTTC. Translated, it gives CASSPIFYEMETQYF.

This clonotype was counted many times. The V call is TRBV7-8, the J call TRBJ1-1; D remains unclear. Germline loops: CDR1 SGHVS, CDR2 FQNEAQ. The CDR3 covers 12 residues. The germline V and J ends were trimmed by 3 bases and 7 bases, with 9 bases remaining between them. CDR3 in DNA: TGTGCCAGCAGCTTTCTCCAGAGTGAAGCTTTCTTT. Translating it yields CASSFLQSEAFF.

CDR3 bases: TGTGCCAGTAGTGTCCGGATCCATCAGCCCCAGCATTTT. Translation gives CASSVRIHQPQHF. This sequence joins TRBV19 and TRBJ1-5; no clear D gene. Trimming removed 5 bases at V and 5 bases at J, with 10 bases between. The CDR3 covers 13 residues. CDR1 LNHDA and CDR2 SQIVND come from the germline V gene (reference sequence).

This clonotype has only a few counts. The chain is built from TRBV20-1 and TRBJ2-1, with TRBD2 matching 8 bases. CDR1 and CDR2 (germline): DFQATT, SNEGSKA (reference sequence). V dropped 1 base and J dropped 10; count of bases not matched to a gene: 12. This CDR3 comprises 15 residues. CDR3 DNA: TGCAGTGCTAGAGGAGGCGGGAGGTCCCGACGGGAGCAGTTCTTC. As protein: CSARGGGRSRREQFF.

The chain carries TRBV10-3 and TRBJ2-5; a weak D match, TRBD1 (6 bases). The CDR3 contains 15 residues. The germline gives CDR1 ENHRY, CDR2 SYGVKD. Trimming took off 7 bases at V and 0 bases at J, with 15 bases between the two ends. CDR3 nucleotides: TGTGCCATCAAAATTACTACAGGGTACCAAGAGACCCAGTACTTC. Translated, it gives CAIKITTGYQETQYF.

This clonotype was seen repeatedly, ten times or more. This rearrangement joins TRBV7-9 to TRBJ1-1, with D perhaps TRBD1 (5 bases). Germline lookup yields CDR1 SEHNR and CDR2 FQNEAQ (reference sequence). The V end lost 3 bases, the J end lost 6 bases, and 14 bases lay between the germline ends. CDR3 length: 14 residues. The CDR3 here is CASSFEGMDAEAFF. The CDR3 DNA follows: TGTGCCAGCAGCTTTGAGGGGATGGACGCTGAAGCTTTCTTT.

The CDR3 nucleotides are TGCGCCAGCAGCCCAACTAGCAATCAGCCCCAGCATTTT. Protein: CASSPTSNQPQHF. V is TRBV4-1 and J is TRBJ1-5; unclear D gene. Trimming stripped 4 bases from V and 0 bases from J, with 4 bases between. Germline loops: CDR1 MGHRA, CDR2 YSYEKL. CDR3 length equals 13 residues.

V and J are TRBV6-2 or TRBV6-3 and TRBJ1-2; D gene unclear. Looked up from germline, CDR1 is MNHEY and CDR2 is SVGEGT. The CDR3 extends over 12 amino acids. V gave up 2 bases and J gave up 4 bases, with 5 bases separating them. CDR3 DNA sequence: TGTGCCAGCAGTTACAGGACCTATGGCTACACCTTC. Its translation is CASSYRTYGYTF.

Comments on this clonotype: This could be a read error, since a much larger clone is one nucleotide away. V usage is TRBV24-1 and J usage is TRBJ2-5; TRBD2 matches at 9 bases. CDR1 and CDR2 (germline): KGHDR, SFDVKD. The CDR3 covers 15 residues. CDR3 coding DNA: TGTGCCGCCAGTCTGAATAGCGGGGGCCAAGAGACCCAGTACTTC. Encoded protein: CAASLNSGGQETQYF.

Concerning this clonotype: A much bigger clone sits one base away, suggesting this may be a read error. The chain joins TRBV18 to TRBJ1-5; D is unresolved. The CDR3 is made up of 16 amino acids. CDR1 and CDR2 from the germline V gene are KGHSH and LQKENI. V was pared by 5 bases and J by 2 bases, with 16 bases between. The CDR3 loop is CASSSVTFARNQPQHF. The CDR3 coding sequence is TGTGCCAGCTCATCCGTGACCTTCGCCCGCAATCAGCCCCAGCATTTT.

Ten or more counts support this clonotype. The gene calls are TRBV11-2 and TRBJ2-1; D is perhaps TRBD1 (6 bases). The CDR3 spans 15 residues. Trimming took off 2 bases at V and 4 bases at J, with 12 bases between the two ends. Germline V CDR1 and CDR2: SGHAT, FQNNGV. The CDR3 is CASSLSDGQYNEQFF. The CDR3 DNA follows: TGTGCCAGCAGCTTATCGGACGGACAGTACAATGAGCAGTTCTTC.

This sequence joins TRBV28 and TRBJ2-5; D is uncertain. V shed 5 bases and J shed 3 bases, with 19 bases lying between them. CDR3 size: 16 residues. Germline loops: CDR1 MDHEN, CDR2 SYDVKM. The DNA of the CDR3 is TGTGCCAGCAGTCCAACCTTCATAAGGGCCAAAGAGACCCAGTACTTC. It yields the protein CASSPTFIRAKETQYF.

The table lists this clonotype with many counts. CDR3 protein: CASWRNSEPQHF. The CDR3 region has the DNA TGTGCCAGTTGGAGAAACTCGGAGCCCCAGCATTTT. The J gene is TRBJ1-5, the V gene TRBV28; D not resolved. The ends were cut back, 9 bases at V and 8 bases at J, with 14 bases in the middle. This CDR3 has 12 amino acids. Germline CDR1 is MDHEN and CDR2 is SYDVKM.